The next 5 T cell receptor beta chains were all read from a single sample in a study of glioma-infiltrating T cells. TCR alpha and beta CDR3 regions were amplified from RNA using iRepertoire nested multiplex PCR. TCRdb reanalysed the multiplex PCR reads using MiXCR and keeps one entry per CDR3 protein. The data hold tens of thousands of distinct CDR3 sequences, with about a quarter observed a single time. The material sequenced was glioma tissue, nonneoplastic brain tissue, or PBMCs (not recorded which). The receptor set was obtained from a human donor with low-grade glioma or glioblastoma, undergoing nonglioma brain surgery, or in good health (not recorded which).

This clonotype was seen only a few times. This chain connects TRBV7-2 to TRBJ2-5, with D tentatively TRBD2 (6 bases). The germline V gene encodes CDR1 SGHTA and CDR2 FQGNSA. The CDR3 totals 14 residues. V lost 3 bases to trimming and J lost 6 bases, with 14 bases between them. The CDR3 region is CASSLGSSGQTQYF. The CDR3 nucleotides read TGTGCCAGCAGCTTGGGGTCAAGCGGGCAGACCCAGTACTTC.

This clonotype was seen more than once but under ten times. The genes are TRBV12-3 or TRBV12-4 and TRBJ2-5; possibly TRBD2 for D (6 bases). The germline V and J ends were trimmed by 6 bases and 6 bases, with 14 bases remaining between them. There are 13 residues in the CDR3. The DNA for the CDR3 is TGTGCCAGCAGCCTTGTCCGGGGGAAGACCCAGTACTTC. This translates into CASSLVRGKTQYF.

In regard to this clonotype: Relative to the germline gene, one junction end is altered; a read error may explain this. The chain is built from TRBV7-2 and TRBJ2-3; D may match TRBD1 or TRBD2 (5 bases each). This CDR3 has 15 residues. The germline gives CDR1 SGHTA, CDR2 FQGNSA. CDR3 residues: CASSQGRSSTDTPYF. As DNA, the CDR3 is TGTGCCAGCAGCCAGGGACGATCTAGCACAGATACGCCGTATTTT.

This clonotype was counted a few times. The rearrangement uses TRBV7-9 and TRBJ2-2; D possibly corresponds to TRBD2 (6 bases). CDR3 length equals 15 residues. CDR1 is SEHNR, CDR2 FQNEAQ, per germline (reference sequence). The V end was cut by 5 bases, the J end by 5 bases, with 15 bases between. The CDR3 DNA reads TGTGCCAGCAGCCCTCAGGGAGGATTGACCGGGGAGCTGTTTTTT. The encoded protein is CASSPQGGLTGELFF.

The chain has TRBV5-4 and TRBJ2-5; TRBD1 aligns across 8 bases. The CDR3 has 15 residues. J was trimmed by 7 bases and V by 0 bases; bases with no gene match: 8. CDR1 SGHNT and CDR2 YYREEE come from the germline V gene (reference sequence). Written as DNA, the CDR3 is TGTGCCAGCAGCTTGGAGACAGGGGCAAGGGGGACCCAGTACTTC. Its translation: CASSLETGARGTQYF.